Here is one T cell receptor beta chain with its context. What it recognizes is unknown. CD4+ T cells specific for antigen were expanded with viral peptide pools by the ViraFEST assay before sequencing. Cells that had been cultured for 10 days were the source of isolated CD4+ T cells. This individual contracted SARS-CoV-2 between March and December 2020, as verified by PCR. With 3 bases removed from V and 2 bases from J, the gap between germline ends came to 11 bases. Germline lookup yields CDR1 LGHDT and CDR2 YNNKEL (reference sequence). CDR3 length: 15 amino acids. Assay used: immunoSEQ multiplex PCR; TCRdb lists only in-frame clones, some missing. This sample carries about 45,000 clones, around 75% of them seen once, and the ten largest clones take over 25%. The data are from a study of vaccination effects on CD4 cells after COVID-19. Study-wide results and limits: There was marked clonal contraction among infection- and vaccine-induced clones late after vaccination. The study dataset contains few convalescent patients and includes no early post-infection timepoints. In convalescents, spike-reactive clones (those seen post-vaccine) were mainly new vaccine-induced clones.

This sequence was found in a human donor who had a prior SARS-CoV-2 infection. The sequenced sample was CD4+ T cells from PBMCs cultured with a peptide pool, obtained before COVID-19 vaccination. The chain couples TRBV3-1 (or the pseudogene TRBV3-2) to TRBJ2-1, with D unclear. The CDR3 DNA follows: TGTGCCAGCAGCCAGAGTCCCGATACCTACAATGAGCAGTTCTTC. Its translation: CASSQSPDTYNEQFF.